This T cell receptor beta chain was retrieved from a study of cytomegalovirus exposure and HLA in healthy donors. Background on the study: In an earlier analysis, around 100 million unique TCR beta sequences were found from about 179 million T cells. Study outcomes and limitations: Follow-up analysis seemed to connect common viral pathogens with several of the most significant clusters identified. Accurate prediction of most subjects' HLA-A and HLA-B alleles from TCR beta sequences was reported.

The donors gave bone marrow, and they were healthy. With regard to this clone: Its cognate antigen is unknown.

This CDR3 contains 15 residues. J was trimmed by 6 bases and V by 2 bases; bases with no gene match: 6. In germline, CDR1 is SNHLY, CDR2 FYNNEI. The PCR used 60 Vbeta and 13 Jbeta primers. Sequencing was performed with immunoSEQ multiplex PCR; in TCRdb, only in-frame clones are kept and a portion is missing. The sample shows roughly 100,000 clones, approximately 82% of them seen only once. The chain employs TRBV2 and TRBJ2-1, with 8 bases matching TRBD2. Sequenced: PBMCs. The receptor was derived from a man aged 35-49 years in good health and CMV-seronegative. The CDR3 here is CASSETRTSTNEQFF. The CDR3 DNA sequence: TGTGCCAGCAGTGAAACCAGGACTAGCACCAATGAGCAGTTCTTC.